This TCR beta chain is drawn from a study of blood T cell repertoires in COVID-19. Clones were sequenced by immunoSEQ multiplex PCR, and TCRdb holds only the in-frame ones, with some missing. The sample contains around 81,000 clones, 84% of which appear only once. There are 15 residues in the CDR3. V lost 2 bases and J 0 bases, leaving 8 bases between the germline ends. CDR1 is MNHEY and CDR2 is SVGAGI in the germline V gene. The gene calls are TRBV6-5 and TRBJ2-1; D is unresolved. The sequence came from a human donor in a cohort sampled during active COVID-19. The sequenced material came from peripheral blood. Here the CDR3 reads CASSYDQVSYNEQFF. CDR3 nucleotide sequence: TGTGCCAGCAGTTACGACCAGGTCTCCTACAATGAGCAGTTCTTC.